Listed here are 28 T cell receptor beta chains from one sample, sequenced in a study of CD8+CD57+ T cells in acquired aplastic anemia. Researchers used genomic DNA as the template to profile TCR beta VDJ and CDR3. In TCRdb, the reads were re-called with MiXCR into one record per CDR3 protein. The table lists around 140,000 distinct CDR3 sequences, 41% of them singletons. Sequenced: sorted CD4+, CD8+, or CD8+CD57+ T cells (not recorded which) from PBMCs. These receptors came from a human donor in good health, serving as a control.

This clonotype was seen a few times. This sequence joins TRBV29-1 and TRBJ2-3; 8 nucleotides agree with TRBD2. This CDR3 contains 16 residues. After removal of 7 bases from V and 2 bases from J, the junction contained 14 bases not matched to a gene. Germline CDR1 SQVTM, CDR2 ANQGSEA. CDR3 coding DNA: TGCAGCGCGTCGGGGCGCTTAGCGGGGACCACAGATACGCAGTATTTT. Residues: CSASGRLAGTTDTQYF.

About this clonotype: At one end, the junction sequence differs from germline, possibly due to a read error. The chain carries TRBV11-2 and TRBJ2-2; TRBD2 agrees at 14 bases. This CDR3 region has 16 residues. In germline, CDR1 is SGHAT, CDR2 FQNNGV. The CDR3 nucleotides are TGTGCCAGCAGCTCGACTAGCGGGGGGGCCGTCGGGGAGCCGTTTTTT. Translation gives CASSSTSGGAVGEPFF.

Comment on this clonotype: Possible read error: a much larger clone is one base away. The chain links TRBV5-1 to TRBJ1-6, with unresolved D. Germline V lookup: CDR1 SGHRS, CDR2 YFSETQ. The CDR3 length is 15 residues. The CDR3 coding sequence is TGCGCCAGCAGCTTGGAGGGTGGAGAGGATTCACCCCTCCCCTTT. Translation gives CASSLEGGEDSPLPF. The entire variable domain, with the rest obtained from reference TRBV5-1 and TRBJ1-6, is as follows: KAGVTQTPRYLIKTRGQQVTLSCSPISGHRSVSWYQQTPGQGLQFLFEYFSETQRNKGNFPGRFSGRQFSNSRSEMNVSTLELGDSALYLCASSLEGGEDSPLPFGNGTRLTVT.

V gene TRBV19 combines with J gene TRBJ1-2; D is undetermined. V was clipped by 8 bases and J by 4 bases, with 14 bases between them. CDR1 is LNHDA, CDR2 SQIVND, per germline (reference sequence). The CDR3 covers 13 residues. The CDR3 reads CASHTRATYGYTF. The CDR3 DNA follows: TGTGCCAGTCATACGAGGGCGACCTATGGCTACACCTTC.

Only a few counts were recorded for this clonotype. A much larger clone lies one base from this, so it may be a read error. The chain links TRBV7-2 to TRBJ1-5, with no clear D. CDR1 and CDR2 from the germline V gene are SGHTA and FQGNSA. The V and J ends lost 2 bases and 9 bases respectively, with 14 bases between them. CDR3 length: 14 residues. CDR3 residues: CASSLLVGDLPQHF. The CDR3 nucleotides are TGTGCCAGCAGCTTATTAGTCGGGGATCTGCCCCAGCATTTT.

This sequence joins TRBV3-1 and TRBJ2-1; D gene uncertain. Germline V gene lookup returns CDR1 LGHDT and CDR2 YNNKEL (reference sequence). V was clipped by 1 base and J by 9 bases, with 19 bases between them. This CDR3 spans 16 amino acids. CDR3 sequence: CASSQGSSSRVGEQFF. In DNA, the CDR3 is TGTGCCAGCAGCCAAGGTTCCTCAAGCCGGGTAGGTGAGCAGTTCTTC.

The J gene is TRBJ2-5, the V gene TRBV4-1; possible D gene TRBD1, 5 bases. CDR3 length: 16 residues. Trimming left V 4 bases short and J 5 bases short, with 20 bases between. Germline CDR1 is MGHRA and CDR2 is YSYEKL. In DNA form, the CDR3 reads TGCGCCAGCAGCCCACCGGATAAGGACATTTCGGAGACCCAGTACTTC. It encodes CASSPPDKDISETQYF.

The V gene is TRBV9, the J gene TRBJ1-5; 8 bases agree with TRBD1. This CDR3 is built from 14 residues. Germline CDR1 is SGDLS and CDR2 is YYNGEE. The ends lost 4 bases at V and 5 bases at J; junction bases unmatched: 5. Here the CDR3 DNA reads TGTGCCAGCAGCCAAGGACAGGGAGATCAGCCCCAGCATTTT. Protein product: CASSQGQGDQPQHF.

This rearrangement joins TRBV7-9 to TRBJ1-2, with a weak D call TRBD1 (6 bases). V gave up 1 base and J gave up 0 bases, with 9 bases separating them. CDR3 size: 15 residues. The germline gives CDR1 SEHNR, CDR2 FQNEAQ (reference sequence). The CDR3 spells CASSLEGQSNYGYTF. The CDR3 DNA sequence: TGTGCCAGCAGCTTAGAAGGACAGTCTAACTATGGCTACACCTTC.

This chain links TRBV7-7 with TRBJ2-3; 9 positions agree with TRBD1. Germline trimming cut 4 bases from V and 6 bases from J; bases unmatched to any gene: 8. Germline V lookup: CDR1 SSHAT, CDR2 FNYEAQ (reference sequence). The CDR3 loop spans 15 amino acids. Here the CDR3 reads CASSSPGQGGDTQYF. The CDR3 DNA follows: TGTGCCAGCAGCTCGCCGGGACAGGGTGGCGATACGCAGTATTTT.

V gene TRBV7-2 combines with J gene TRBJ1-2, with 8 bases lining up with TRBD1. This CDR3 comprises 15 residues. Germline CDR1 SGHTA, CDR2 FQGNSA. The ends lost 5 bases at V and 2 bases at J; junction bases unmatched: 7. The CDR3 sequence: CASSADRGQNYGYTF. In nucleotides, the CDR3 is TGTGCCAGCAGCGCAGACAGGGGTCAGAACTATGGCTACACCTTC.

This clonotype was counted many times. V usage is TRBV5-4 and J usage is TRBJ1-1, with no clear D. V was pared by 2 bases and J by 5 bases, with 13 bases between. This CDR3 comprises 14 residues. Germline CDR1 is SGHNT and CDR2 is YYREEE (reference sequence). Here the CDR3 reads CASSFNGMQTEAFF. The CDR3 DNA reads as TGTGCCAGCAGCTTTAACGGTATGCAAACTGAAGCTTTCTTT.

This clonotype came up a few times. The J gene is TRBJ2-1, the V gene TRBV11-2; 7 bases agree with TRBD1. V lost 8 bases, J lost 5 bases, and 9 bases stayed unmatched. The CDR3 is made up of 14 amino acids. Germline V lookup: CDR1 SGHAT, CDR2 FQNNGV. The CDR3 spells CASSLGQRNNEQFF. As DNA, the CDR3 is TGTGCCAGCTCGCTGGGACAGAGAAACAATGAGCAGTTCTTC.

CDR3 nucleotide sequence: TGTGCCAGCAGTGAAGGACAGAGCTATCAGCCCCAGCATTTT. It encodes CASSEGQSYQPQHF. The chain links TRBV6-4 to TRBJ1-5; perhaps TRBD1 as D (6 bases). This CDR3 has 14 amino acids. V was shortened by 3 bases and J by 5 bases, with 11 bases between the two germline ends. From germline, CDR1 is MRHNA and CDR2 SNTAGT.

This clonotype was found once. V is TRBV10-3 and J is TRBJ2-7, with D tentatively TRBD1 or TRBD2 (5 bases each). This CDR3 region has 14 residues. Per the germline V gene, CDR1 is ENHRY and CDR2 is SYGVKD. V shed 0 bases and J shed 6 bases, with 12 bases lying between them. DNA for the CDR3: TGTGCCATCAGTGAGTCCGGGGCTGCTAGCGAGCAGTACTTC. Translation gives CAISESGAASEQYF.

This clonotype occurred many times. The gene calls are TRBV2 and TRBJ2-1; TRBD2 agrees at 10 bases. Trimming removed 5 bases from V and 0 bases from J; junction bases left unmatched: 10. Per germline, CDR1 SNHLY and CDR2 FYNNEI. The CDR3 has 18 residues. The CDR3 spells CASSKTRTSGGSYNEQFF. The DNA of the CDR3 is TGTGCCAGCAGTAAAACTAGGACTAGCGGAGGCTCCTACAATGAGCAGTTCTTC. Filled out from reference TRBV2 and TRBJ2-1, the complete variable domain reads EPEVTQTPSHQVTQMGQEVILRCVPISNHLYFYWYRQILGQKVEFLVSFYNNEISEKSEIFDDQFSVERPDGSNFTLKIRSTKLEDSAMYFCASSKTRTSGGSYNEQFFGPGTRLTVL.

This clonotype has a count of ten or more. The rearrangement links TRBV10-3 to TRBJ1-2; no definite D call. Germline assignment: CDR1 ENHRY and CDR2 SYGVKD. V was cut by 5 bases and J by 0 bases, with 13 bases left in between. This CDR3 comprises 15 residues. The CDR3 nucleotides read TGTGCCATCAGTTTTTCTGTCAAGACTAACTATGGCTACACCTTC. Translation: CAISFSVKTNYGYTF.

This clonotype has a handful of counts. The chain couples TRBV3-1 to TRBJ2-4, with D perhaps TRBD1 (7 bases). Between the trimmed V and J ends, which lost 1 base and 9 bases, there was a span of 16 bases. This CDR3 has 15 amino acids. Per germline, CDR1 LGHDT and CDR2 YNNKEL (reference sequence). This chain's CDR3 is CASSQGPQGGIIQYF. CDR3 DNA: TGTGCCAGCAGCCAAGGCCCCCAGGGGGGTATCATTCAGTACTTC.

On this clonotype: Its ends do not fully match the called genes, so a read error is possible. The rearrangement uses TRBV7-2 and TRBJ1-1; D is unclear. Looked up from germline, CDR1 is SGHTA and CDR2 is FQGNSA. CDR3 length equals 13 residues. CDR3 sequence: CAGSFGQYTEAFF. The DNA for the CDR3 is TGCGCCGGCAGCTTCGGGCAGTACACTGAAGCTTTCTTT.

In this sample, this clonotype turned up many times. The V and J genes are TRBV12-5 and TRBJ2-1, with D maybe TRBD1 (6 bases). The V end was cut by 5 bases, the J end by 3 bases, with 17 bases between. The germline CDR1 and CDR2 sequences are LGHNT and FRNRAP. This CDR3 contains 16 residues. CDR3 bases: TGTGCTAGTGGTGTTTCGAGGGGACAAAACTACAATGAGCAGTTCTTC. It yields the protein CASGVSRGQNYNEQFF.

The chain employs TRBV5-1 and TRBJ2-3; D gene uncertain. Germline V gene data show CDR1 as SGHRS and CDR2 as YFSETQ. V was shortened by 1 base and J by 0 bases, with 18 bases between the two germline ends. CDR3 length equals 18 residues. DNA for the CDR3: TGCGCCAGCAGCTTGTCGATTGAGTGGGTGCAAAGCACAGATACGCAGTATTTT. Encoded protein: CASSLSIEWVQSTDTQYF.

This clonotype was recorded at least ten times. The chain is built from TRBV12-3 or TRBV12-4 and TRBJ1-4; 7 bases fit TRBD1. The CDR3 is 15 residues long. V lost 4 bases, J lost 4 bases, and 6 bases stayed unmatched. Written as DNA, the CDR3 is TGTGCCAGCAGTTCACACAGGGGTTTTAATGAAAAACTGTTTTTT. This codes for CASSSHRGFNEKLFF.

This clonotype was counted at least ten times. V and J are TRBV13 and TRBJ1-2, with D uncertain. V was cut by 3 bases and J by 4 bases, with 9 bases left in between. Germline values: CDR1 PRHDT, CDR2 FYEKMQ (reference sequence). CDR3 length: 13 residues. CDR3 region: CASSLWASYGYTF. The CDR3 DNA follows: TGTGCCAGCAGCTTGTGGGCCTCCTATGGCTACACCTTC.

At least ten counts were recorded for this clonotype. The V gene is TRBV10-3, the J gene TRBJ1-1; D gene unclear. V was trimmed by 7 bases and J by 3 bases, leaving 12 bases between them. In germline, CDR1 is ENHRY, CDR2 SYGVKD. The CDR3 has 13 amino acids. The CDR3 region has the DNA TGTGCCATCAAGCCGGGAGTGGACACTGAAGCTTTCTTT. It encodes CAIKPGVDTEAFF.

In its sample, this clonotype was seen many times. The rearrangement joins TRBV9 to TRBJ2-2; D possibly matches TRBD1 or TRBD2 (5 bases each). Germline V gene lookup returns CDR1 SGDLS and CDR2 YYNGEE. The CDR3 runs 16 residues. Trimming took off 4 bases at V and 5 bases at J, with 18 bases between the two ends. The CDR3 here is CASSPDRGRETGELFF. As DNA, the CDR3 is TGTGCCAGCAGCCCCGATCGGGGCAGGGAGACCGGGGAGCTGTTTTTT. Looking up the rest from reference TRBV9 and TRBJ2-2 gives the full variable domain: DSGVTQTPKHLITATGQRVTLRCSPRSGDLSVYWYQQSLDQGLQFLIQYYNGEERAKGNILERFSAQQFPDLHSELNLSSLELGDSALYFCASSPDRGRETGELFFGEGSRLTVL.

A few counts support this clonotype. The V call is TRBV18, the J call TRBJ1-1; the match to TRBD1 covers 7 bases. With 1 base clipped from V and 3 bases from J, the junction kept 5 bases outside the gene matches. Germline assignment: CDR1 KGHSH and CDR2 LQKENI. The length of the CDR3 is 15 residues. CDR3 DNA sequence: TGTGCCAGCTCACCACAACAGGGGAAGGACACTGAAGCTTTCTTT. This codes for CASSPQQGKDTEAFF.

This clonotype was found once. This chain uses TRBV15 with TRBJ2-7; D possibly uses TRBD1 or TRBD2 (5 bases each). The V end was cut by 1 base, the J end by 1 base, with 8 bases between. Germline V CDR1 and CDR2: LNHNV, YYDKDF (reference sequence). CDR3 length: 14 amino acids. CDR3 nucleotides: TGTGCCACCAGCAGAGGAGGGGCTTCCTACGAGCAGTACTTC. Its protein is CATSRGGASYEQYF.

The sample holds a few counts of this clonotype. A read error may explain this, as a much larger clone is one base away. The V gene is TRBV3-1, the J gene TRBJ1-1; possible D gene TRBD1, 5 bases. Per the germline V gene, CDR1 is LGHDT and CDR2 is YNNKEL (reference sequence). Trimming took off 6 bases at V and 3 bases at J, with 11 bases between the two ends. The CDR3 is 13 amino acids. The CDR3 sequence: CASSLGRDTEAFF. The CDR3 bases are TGTGCCAGCAGTTTGGGACGGGACACTGAAGCTTTCTTT.